The 20 T cell receptor beta chains below come from one sample, sequenced in a study of cytomegalovirus exposure and HLA in healthy donors. The PCR made use of 60 Vbeta and 13 Jbeta primers. Some clones are missing from TCRdb's copy, which holds only in-frame ones; the method was immunoSEQ multiplex PCR. Among some 200,000 clones listed, approximately 70% were seen once. Specimen: PBMCs. These receptors were taken from a man aged 40-50 years in good health and CMV-seropositive.

V gene TRBV5-8 combines with J gene TRBJ2-7; tentatively, D is TRBD2 (7 bases). V dropped 0 bases and J dropped 3 bases, with 13 bases sitting between them. This CDR3 spans 15 amino acids. From germline, CDR1 is SGHTS and CDR2 YDEGEE. DNA of the CDR3: TGTGCCAGCAGCTTGGTAGGGGGGGGGAACTACGAGCAGTACTTC. Protein: CASSLVGGGNYEQYF.

The genes are TRBV19 and TRBJ2-5, with D possibly matching TRBD2 (6 bases). Germline CDR1 is LNHDA and CDR2 is SQIVND (reference sequence). CDR3 length: 19 residues. V was shortened by 3 bases and J by 4 bases, with 27 bases between the two germline ends. Written as DNA, the CDR3 is TGTGCCAGTAGTATTGGGTTTACGACGACGGGGGATTTATTAGAGACCCAGTACTTC. It specifies CASSIGFTTTGDLLETQYF.

Note on this clone: This specimen includes other DNA sequences encoding the same CDR3. The chain carries TRBV19 and TRBJ1-1; 8 nucleotides align to TRBD1. The CDR3 runs to 14 residues. The germline V gene encodes CDR1 LNHDA and CDR2 SQIVND (reference sequence). V gave up 1 base and J gave up 4 bases; unmatched junction bases: 2. Here the CDR3 reads CASSIGTGGTEAFF. The CDR3, as DNA: TGTGCCAGTAGTATAGGAACAGGGGGCACTGAAGCTTTCTTT.

V usage is TRBV5-6 and J usage is TRBJ2-5; TRBD1 matches at 10 bases. Matching the DNA end better, TRBJ2-7 makes the J call doubtful. Germline V gives CDR1 SGHDT, CDR2 YYEEEE. This CDR3 spans 15 amino acids. The CDR3 here is CASRRAGTGDHEQYF. For the CDR3, the DNA is TGTGCCAGCAGGCGAGCCGGGACAGGGGACCACGAGCAGTACTTC.

This chain connects TRBV18 to TRBJ2-7, with TRBD2 matching 7 bases. Germline V gene sequence: CDR1 KGHSH, CDR2 LQKENI. Trimming removed 0 bases from V and 1 base from J; junction bases left unmatched: 9. The CDR3 consists of 17 residues. CDR3 nucleotides: TGTGCCAGCTCACCACCGGGGGGGATTGCGGGGTCCTACGAGCAGTACTTC. Translating it yields CASSPPGGIAGSYEQYF.

This clone came up a few times. This sequence joins TRBV20-1 and TRBJ2-5; the D is unclear. The CDR3 is 11 residues long. V shed 6 bases and J shed 0 bases, with 5 bases lying between them. Germline CDR1 reads DFQATT; CDR2 reads SNEGSKA (reference sequence). CDR3 sequence: CSALYQETQYF. CDR3 DNA: TGCAGTGCCCTTTACCAAGAGACCCAGTACTTC.

This chain links TRBV5-1 with TRBJ2-5; 11 bases agree with TRBD2. CDR3 length: 17 residues. The V and J ends lost 0 bases and 0 bases, in that order; junction bases with no gene match: 4. Germline-derived CDR1 and CDR2 are SGHRS and YFSETQ. CDR3 region: CASSLAPSGGYQETQYF. DNA for the CDR3: TGCGCCAGCAGCTTGGCCCCTAGCGGGGGGTACCAAGAGACCCAGTACTTC.

This clone was seen a handful of times. The rearrangement uses TRBV2 and TRBJ1-4; 9 nucleotides line up with TRBD1. Unmatched junction bases numbered 16, after V lost 6 bases and J lost 2 bases. The CDR3 extends over 19 amino acids. The germline V gene encodes CDR1 SNHLY and CDR2 FYNNEI. CDR3 loop: CASSPRGGTGTSTNEKLFF. CDR3 nucleotides: TGTGCCAGCAGCCCAAGGGGGGGGACAGGGACATCGACTAATGAAAAACTGTTTTTT.

The chain employs TRBV4-1 and TRBJ2-5; D gene unclear. The assigned J gene may be wrong: the sequence end matches TRBJ2-7 better. Per germline, CDR1 MGHRA and CDR2 YSYEKL. This CDR3 comprises 14 residues. DNA of the CDR3: TGCGCCAGCAGCCAAGTGACAACAGCCTACGAGCAGTACTTC. This sequence encodes CASSQVTTAYEQYF.

This clone has only one observation. The chain combines TRBV21-1 with TRBJ1-5. TRBV21-1 is listed as a pseudogene. CDR3 length: 18 amino acids. CDR3 in amino acids: CASSNPPGGKSSNQPQHF. The CDR3 region has the DNA TGTGCCAGCAGCAATCCTCCCGGGGGGAAGAGTAGCAATCAGCCCCAGCATTTT.

This clone has just a few counts. The chain joins TRBV4-2 to TRBJ2-1, with 11 bases lining up with TRBD1. The CDR3 contains 14 residues. Looked up from germline, CDR1 is LGHNA and CDR2 is YNFKEQ. V lost 5 bases, J lost 8 bases, and 5 bases stayed unmatched. Here the CDR3 reads CASSLAGQGDEQFF. CDR3 bases: TGTGCCAGCAGCTTGGCGGGACAGGGGGATGAGCAGTTCTTC.

This clone was seen a single time. The gene calls are TRBV7-9 and TRBJ2-7; a possible D gene is TRBD1 (5 bases). The CDR3 runs to 15 residues. Per germline, CDR1 SEHNR and CDR2 FQNEAQ (reference sequence). V lost 4 bases and J 2 bases, leaving 15 bases between the germline ends. DNA for the CDR3: TGTGCCAGCAGCTCCACCAGGGCGCTGGCCTACGAGCAGTACTTC. Protein sequence: CASSSTRALAYEQYF. Based on the CDR3 plus reference TRBV7-9 and TRBJ2-7, the full variable domain is DTGVSQNPRHKITKRGQNVTFRCDPISEHNRLYWYRQTLGQGPEFLTYFQNEAQLEKSRLLSDRFSAERPKGSFSTLEIQRTEQGDSAMYLCASSSTRALAYEQYFGPGTRLTVT.

The V gene is TRBV5-1, the J gene TRBJ2-1, with 11 nucleotides matching TRBD1. J lost 4 bases, V lost 4 bases, and 4 bases had no gene match. The CDR3 has 15 amino acids. Germline-derived CDR1 and CDR2 are SGHRS and YFSETQ. CDR3 protein: CASSPGTGGYNEQFF. The CDR3 DNA sequence: TGCGCCAGCAGCCCAGGGACAGGGGGTTACAATGAGCAGTTCTTC.

This rearrangement joins TRBV11-1 to TRBJ2-2; D may be TRBD1 (6 bases). The CDR3 runs 15 residues. Trimming took 7 bases from V and 4 from J, leaving 16 bases between them. Germline-derived CDR1 and CDR2 are SGHAT and FQDESV (reference sequence). The CDR3 sequence: CASKGELVSTGELFF. The CDR3 DNA sequence: TGTGCCAGCAAGGGGGAACTAGTTAGCACCGGGGAGCTGTTTTTT.

As concerns this clone: Distinct nucleotide sequences in the sample also encode this CDR3. The V gene is TRBV5-1, the J gene TRBJ2-3; 12 bases fit TRBD2. The CDR3 loop spans 15 amino acids. The trim removed 4 bases at V and 0 bases at J, leaving 0 bases unmatched. Germline CDR1 is SGHRS and CDR2 is YFSETQ. This CDR3 is CASSLAGGSTDTQYF. The DNA of the CDR3 is TGCGCCAGCAGCCTAGCGGGGGGGAGCACAGATACGCAGTATTTT.

V usage is TRBV27 and J usage is TRBJ1-6; the D is unclear. Germline CDR1 and CDR2: MNHEY and SMNVEV (reference sequence). The CDR3 has 13 residues. V dropped 5 bases and J dropped 11 bases, with 13 bases sitting between them. The CDR3 here is CASSPHPGTPLHF. The CDR3 nucleotides are TGTGCCAGCAGTCCCCATCCCGGTACACCCCTCCACTTT.

This clone has a handful of counts. This chain links TRBV6-5 with TRBJ1-4, with 7 nucleotides matching TRBD1. The germline V gene has CDR1 MNHEY and CDR2 SVGAGI. Germline trimming cut 5 bases from V and 3 bases from J; bases unmatched to any gene: 6. This CDR3 comprises 15 residues. CDR3 bases: TGTGCCAGCAGTCCCTTCGACAGGGCTAATGAAAAACTGTTTTTT. This encodes CASSPFDRANEKLFF.

The chain couples TRBV6-6 to TRBJ1-5, with 9 positions matching TRBD1. Germline V gives CDR1 MNHNY, CDR2 SVGAGI (reference sequence). CDR3 size: 14 residues. Trimming cost V 4 bases and J 12 bases; bases outside gene matches: 10. For the CDR3, the DNA is TGTGCCAGCAGTTGGACAGGGGACATGGGGAACCAGCATTTT. This codes for CASSWTGDMGNQHF.

The sample holds one count of this clone. The genes are TRBV5-1 and TRBJ2-7; a possible D gene is TRBD2 (7 bases). Between the trimmed V and J ends, which lost 5 bases and 1 base, there was a span of 10 bases. The germline V gene has CDR1 SGHRS and CDR2 YFSETQ. The CDR3 runs to 13 residues. The CDR3 DNA reads TGCGCCAGCAGGAGGGGGGGATCCTACGAGCAGTACTTC. It is translated as CASRRGGSYEQYF.

V and J are TRBV27 and TRBJ2-3; D perhaps matches TRBD1 (5 bases). In germline, CDR1 is MNHEY, CDR2 SMNVEV (reference sequence). V was cut by 5 bases and J by 5 bases, with 17 bases left in between. CDR3 length: 15 residues. DNA of the CDR3: TGTGCCAGCAGTCCTTATCAGGGAAGCCAAGATACGCAGTATTTT. Its protein is CASSPYQGSQDTQYF.